This is a list of T cell receptor beta chains from one sample in a study of regulatory T cells in long-lasting Graves disease. TCRdb recomputed calls from the multiplex PCR reads with MiXCR, one row per CDR3 protein. The top ten hold roughly 18% of the sample, which has over 500,000 distinct CDR3 sequences, approximately 15% seen once. These records were also assigned to another study, of T cells in Graves' hyperthyroidism and ophthalmopathy.

Sequences were derived from peripheral blood mononuclear cells (PBMCs), sampled at new diagnosis, from a patient treated with antithyroid drugs. The receptors were sampled from a woman aged 25 to 45 with Graves disease. CDR3s include the opening cysteine and the closing phenylalanine or tryptophan. A D gene is named only where the DNA matches it firmly. Size tells how often a clone was seen (once, few, many) or the class of an expanded clone, and some rows leave it out.

>TRBD2|NA|TRBV7-9|TRBJ2-1
CASRLGWAGDYNEQFF
TGTGCCAGCAGGCTAGGTTGGGCGGGAGACTACAATGAGCAGTTCTTC
>NA|NA|TRBV14|TRBJ1-2
CASSQMDSRGYTF
TGTGCCAGCAGCCAAATGGACAGCCGTGGCTACACCTTC
>TRBD1|NA|TRBV18|TRBJ2-3
CASSRTGTDTQYF
TGTGCCAGCTCCCGGACAGGAACGGATACGCAGTATTTT
>NA|few|TRBV3-1|TRBJ2-7
CASSQDHKRKLYEQYF
TGTGCCAGCAGCCAAGATCACAAGCGGAAACTTTACGAGCAGTACTTC
>TRBD1|many|TRBV2|TRBJ1-2
CASSVDRGAGYTF
TGTGCCAGCAGCGTAGACAGGGGAGCTGGCTACACCTTC
>NA|many|TRBV20-1|TRBJ1-5
CSANREVQPQHF
TGCAGTGCTAACAGGGAGGTTCAGCCCCAGCATTTT
>TRBD2|NA|TRBV2|TRBJ2-2
CASRGTSLAGELFF
TGTGCCAGCAGAGGGACTAGCCTCGCCGGGGAGCTGTTTTTT
>NA|many|TRBV7-9|TRBJ2-1
CASSTDQPPSNEQFF
TGTGCCAGCAGCACTGACCAGCCGCCAAGCAATGAGCAGTTCTTC
>TRBD1|few|TRBV11-2|TRBJ2-7
CASSSLLDRYEQYF
TGTGCCAGCAGCTCCCTCCTGGACAGGTACGAGCAGTACTTC
>TRBD2|NA|TRBV28|TRBJ2-1
CASSLGSSSGYNEQFF
TGTGCCAGCAGTTTAGGTTCTTCTAGCGGATACAATGAGCAGTTCTTC
>NA|many|TRBV28|TRBJ1-4
CASRRGGHEKLFF
TGTGCCAGCAGGCGGGGGGGTCATGAAAAACTGTTTTTT
>NA|many|TRBV12-3/TRBV12-4|TRBJ2-5
CASSLYVGGTAQETQYF
TGTGCCAGCAGTTTATACGTAGGCGGGACAGCCCAAGAGACCCAGTACTTC
>TRBD1|many|TRBV6-2/TRBV6-3|TRBJ1-1
CASSYFGQVTEAFF
TGTGCCAGCAGTTATTTCGGACAGGTCACTGAAGCTTTCTTT
>NA|NA|TRBV5-5|TRBJ1-1
CASSLDHFRERSFF
TGTGCCAGCAGCTTGGATCACTTCCGGGAACGGTCCTTCTTT
>NA|many|TRBV27|TRBJ1-5
CASSLVLGGNQPQHF
TGTGCCAGCAGTTTAGTGTTAGGGGGTAATCAGCCCCAGCATTTT
>TRBD2|NA|TRBV20-1|TRBJ2-7
CSARDLTAGGSYEQYF
TGCAGTGCTAGAGATTTGACAGCGGGAGGGTCCTACGAGCAGTACTTC
>NA|many|TRBV18|TRBJ2-1
CASSRNGNEQFF
TGTGCCAGCTCACGAAACGGCAATGAGCAGTTCTTC
>TRBD1|many|TRBV29-1|TRBJ2-2
CSVGQGAVFGELFF
TGCAGCGTTGGACAGGGGGCGGTTTTCGGGGAGCTGTTTTTT
>NA|many|TRBV3-1|TRBJ1-2
CASSQKGGYTF
TGTGCCAGCAGCCAAAAAGGTGGCTACACCTTC
>TRBD1|NA|TRBV24-1|TRBJ2-3
CATSDGPGQGLDTDTQYF
TGTGCCACCAGTGATGGACCGGGACAGGGATTGGACACAGATACGCAGTATTTT
>NA|few|TRBV19|TRBJ1-5
CASSMEGTTFMGNQPQHF
TGTGCCAGTAGTATGGAGGGGACAACCTTTATGGGCAATCAGCCCCAGCATTTT
>NA|NA|TRBV6-2/TRBV6-3|TRBJ1-3
CASSEKAPGNTIYF
TGTGCCAGCAGCGAGAAAGCGCCTGGAAACACCATATATTTT
>NA|many|TRBV10-3|TRBJ1-3
CASRLNGNTIYF
TGTGCCAGCCGACTTAATGGAAACACCATATATTTT
>NA|few|TRBV7-8|TRBJ2-7
CASSLVGWGASYEQYF
TGTGCCAGCAGCTTAGTTGGCTGGGGCGCCTCCTACGAGCAGTACTTC
>TRBD2|few|TRBV5-1|TRBJ2-7
CASAPTKSGLAYEQYF
TGCGCCAGCGCACCTACCAAATCCGGACTAGCTTACGAGCAGTACTTC
>TRBD2|few|TRBV6-1|TRBJ2-3
CASRLAGEGDTQYF
TGTGCCAGCCGACTAGCGGGAGAGGGAGATACGCAGTATTTT
>NA|once|TRBV12-3/TRBV12-4|TRBJ2-6
CASSLWGFGANVLTF
TGTGCCAGCAGTTTGTGGGGGTTCGGGGCCAACGTCCTGACTTTC
>NA|few|TRBV15|TRBJ1-6
CATSRDRARQGRYNSPLHF
TGTGCCACCAGCAGAGATCGAGCGAGGCAGGGACGCTATAATTCACCCCTCCACTTT
>NA|NA|TRBV25-1|TRBJ1-2
CASSAYSGVPGYYGYTF
TGTGCCAGCAGCGCCTACTCGGGGGTTCCTGGATACTATGGCTACACCTTC
>NA|many|TRBV7-9|TRBJ2-1
CASTRADYNEQFF
TGTGCCAGCACCCGAGCCGACTACAATGAGCAGTTCTTC
>NA|many|TRBV12-3/TRBV12-4|TRBJ1-5
CASSLWAGPQPQHF
TGTGCCAGCAGTTTGTGGGCAGGGCCTCAGCCCCAGCATTTT
>NA|few|TRBV29-1|TRBJ1-1
CSGLRGANTEAFF
TGCAGCGGACTCAGAGGTGCGAACACTGAAGCTTTCTTT
>NA|NA|TRBV5-1|TRBJ2-3
CASTPGVTSTDTQYF
TGCGCCAGCACCCCAGGAGTTACTAGCACAGATACGCAGTATTTT
>TRBD2|few|TRBV29-1|TRBJ2-3
CSVEDSGLAGVSTDTQYF
TGCAGCGTTGAAGATTCGGGACTAGCGGGGGTCAGCACAGATACGCAGTATTTT
>NA|NA|TRBV2|TRBJ2-1
CASGFIADEQFF
TGTGCCAGCGGCTTTATTGCTGATGAGCAGTTCTTC
>TRBD1|NA|TRBV20-1|TRBJ2-2
CSARSRGRHTGELFF
TGCAGTGCTAGAAGCAGGGGGCGGCACACCGGGGAGCTGTTTTTT
>NA|NA|TRBV18|TRBJ2-3
CASSPLQDTQYF
TGTGCCAGCTCACCCCTCCAGGACACGCAGTATTTT
>NA|many|TRBV24-1|TRBJ1-2
CATSDPRRGYTF
TGTGCCACCAGTGATCCGCGCCGAGGCTACACCTTC
>NA|many|TRBV28|TRBJ2-1
CASSRGDVVNEQFF
TGTGCCAGCAGTCGTGGGGACGTGGTTAATGAGCAGTTCTTC
>TRBD2|many|TRBV27|TRBJ2-7
CASSLLAGGPYEQYF
TGTGCCAGCAGTTTACTAGCGGGAGGCCCCTACGAGCAGTACTTC
>NA|few|TRBV5-1|TRBJ2-7
CASRRDILTSGEQYF
TGCGCCAGCAGACGGGACATCCTAACGTCCGGCGAGCAGTACTTC
>TRBD1|few|TRBV5-4|TRBJ1-1
CASSGRTGGTEAFF
TGTGCCAGCAGCGGGAGGACAGGGGGTACTGAAGCTTTCTTT
>TRBD2|NA|TRBV6-1|TRBJ2-2
CASSLAGGVTGELFF
TGTGCCAGCAGTCTAGCGGGAGGGGTCACCGGGGAGCTGTTTTTT
>NA|few|TRBV4-3|TRBJ2-1
CASSQGWGSSYNEQFF
TGCGCCAGCAGCCAGGGCTGGGGGTCTTCCTACAATGAGCAGTTCTTC
>NA|many|TRBV7-2|TRBJ2-7
CASSPGGTLSYEQYF
TGTGCCAGCAGCCCCGGGGGTACTCTCTCCTACGAGCAGTACTTC
>TRBD1|many|TRBV20-1|TRBJ2-1
CSARGDRGIDEQFF
TGCAGTGCTAGGGGGGACAGGGGTATCGATGAGCAGTTCTTC
>NA|many|TRBV7-9|TRBJ2-2
CASSARGAGELFF
TGTGCCAGCAGCGCAAGGGGGGCCGGGGAGCTGTTTTTT
>NA|NA|TRBV12-3/TRBV12-4|TRBJ2-7
CATGPGPYEQYF
TGTGCCACTGGACCCGGGCCCTACGAGCAGTACTTC
>NA|many|TRBV2|TRBJ2-1
CASSASGGSAYNEQFF
TGTGCCAGCAGTGCCTCCGGGGGCTCCGCATACAATGAGCAGTTCTTC